This T cell receptor (beta chain) was captured by sequencing in a study of T cell changes during pregnancy in multiple sclerosis (dated by TCRdb to about 2019). The study in broad terms: Changes in the T cell repertoire over the course of pregnancy were examined in this study in women with multiple sclerosis.

In the case of this clone: Its antigen has not been determined. It has no much larger one-base neighbor in the sample; base qualities were not kept.

Libraries were prepared through the immunoSEQ multiplex PCR assay. TCRdb mirrors the immuneACCESS table, restricted to in-frame sequences. Some clones are absent from its copies; in checked studies, under half trace to an unresolved V gene, and the reason for the others is unknown. Counted in this sample were tens of thousands of clones; about 90% of them appeared once. Around 5% of the sample lies in the top ten. CDR1 MGHDK and CDR2 SYGVNS were looked up in the germline V gene. The CDR3 starts with the cysteine, ends with the phenylalanine, and has 16 residues. Just CDR3 DNA is preserved here, 48 bases in frame from base 1. V loses 3 bases of germline sequence and J loses 4 bases, and the interval between the two ends is 18 bases.

The rearranged chain carries TRBV25-1 and TRBJ1-2; the D region possibly corresponds to TRBD1 (6 bases align). This material consisted of CD8+ T cells from peripheral blood mononuclear cells, taken in the second trimester of pregnancy. This TCR derives from a female donor in good health, enrolled as a control in a pregnancy study. CDR3 loop: CASSDPDSLEGYGYTF. The nucleotide sequence reads as follows: TGTGCCAGCAGTGATCCGGACAGCTTAGAAGGCTATGGCTACACCTTC.